The clone carrying this T cell receptor beta chain was counted many times. The CDR3 end is not reached by the read, which stops 3 residues before it; the germline J gene fills it in. The data were obtained in a study of T cell clonality in common variable immunodeficiency. The method was immunoSEQ multiplex PCR; TCRdb's version includes in-frame clones alone and lacks a portion of them. This record lists approximately 52,000 clones, none seen once only, and the top ten clones contain about 3.4%. After removal of 4 bases from V and 5 bases from J, the junction contained 13 bases not matched to a gene. The germline V gene encodes CDR1 SGHRS and CDR2 YFSETQ. CDR3 size: 16 residues.

The clonotype comes from a person aged 18 to 75 in good health. The sequencing sample was made of peripheral blood mononuclear cells. The chain links TRBV5-1 to TRBJ2-3, with TRBD2 matching 7 bases. CDR3 in amino acids: CASSIEAGRRVDTQYF. The CDR3 DNA, read in part, is TGCGCCAGCAGCATAGAAGCGGGACGGCGGGTAGATACG.